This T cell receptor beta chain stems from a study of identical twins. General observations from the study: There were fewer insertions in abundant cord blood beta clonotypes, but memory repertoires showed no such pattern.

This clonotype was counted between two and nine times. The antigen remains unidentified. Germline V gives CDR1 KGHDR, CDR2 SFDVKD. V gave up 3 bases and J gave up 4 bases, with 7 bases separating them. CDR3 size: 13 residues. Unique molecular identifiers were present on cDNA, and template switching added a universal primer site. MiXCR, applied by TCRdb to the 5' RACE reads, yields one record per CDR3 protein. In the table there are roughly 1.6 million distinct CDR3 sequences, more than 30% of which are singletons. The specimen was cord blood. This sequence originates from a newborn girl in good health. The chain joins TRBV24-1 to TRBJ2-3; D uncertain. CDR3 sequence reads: CATSDKGPDTQYF. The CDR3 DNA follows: TGTGCCACCAGTGATAAGGGCCCAGATACGCAGTATTTT.